This T cell receptor beta chain originates from a study of OX40 agonist ivuxolimab in advanced cancers. Study at large: Recorded diagnoses for dose-escalation patients were hepatocellular carcinoma, melanoma, renal cell or head and neck cancer. Study-wide results and limits: At doses 0.1 to 3.0 mg/kg, CD4+ and CD8+ clones expanded.

In germline, CDR1 is MNHEY, CDR2 SVGAGI. V lost 0 bases and J lost 0, with 8 bases in between. CDR3 length: 16 residues. Generated by immunoSEQ multiplex PCR, the TCRdb table keeps only in-frame clones and is missing some. The sample lists 66,000 or so clones; approximately 90% were seen once. This clone appeared a few times. Its antigen remains unidentified. This chain uses TRBV6-5 with TRBJ2-2; tentative D call: TRBD2 (5 bases). The TCR comes from an adult with an advanced solid tumor such as melanoma, head and neck, liver or kidney cancer. The sequenced sample was CD4+ or CD8+ T cells sorted from blood, obtained in a trial of the OX40 agonist ivuxolimab. CDR3 amino acids: CASSYSAGSNTGELFF. The CDR3 region has the DNA TGTGCCAGCAGTTACTCCGCGGGTTCGAACACCGGGGAGCTGTTTTTT.